This T cell receptor (beta chain) was observed in a study of T cells after somatic rescue of genetic block. TCRdb's copy holds only in-frame clones and misses some; the assay was immunoSEQ multiplex PCR. The table shows 70,000 to 85,000 clones, with roughly 93% occurring only once. Germline V gives CDR1 SGHAT, CDR2 FQNNGV. With 1 base removed from V and 4 bases from J, the gap between germline ends came to 13 bases. The CDR3 has 15 amino acids. The receptor comes from a man aged 25 to 45. J is TRBJ1-2 and V is TRBV11-2; the D gene is possibly TRBD1 (6 bases). Sequenced: peripheral blood mononuclear cells (PBMCs). CDR3 in DNA: TGTGCCAGCAGCTTAGGGAGACAGGTACCCTATGGCTACACCTTC. It yields the protein CASSLGRQVPYGYTF.